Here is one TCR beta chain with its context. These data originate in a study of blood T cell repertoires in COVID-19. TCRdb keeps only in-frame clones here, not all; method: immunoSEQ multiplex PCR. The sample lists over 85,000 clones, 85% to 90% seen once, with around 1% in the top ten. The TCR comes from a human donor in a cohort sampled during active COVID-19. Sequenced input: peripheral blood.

The CDR3 loop is CASSPGVAAYNEQFF. DNA of the CDR3: TGTGCCAGCAGCCCGGGGGTAGCGGCCTACAATGAGCAGTTCTTC. The chain combines TRBV3-1 (or the pseudogene TRBV3-2) with TRBJ2-1; TRBD2 might be the D (6 bases). From germline, CDR1 is LGHDT and CDR2 YNNKEL (reference sequence). V dropped 4 bases and J dropped 2 bases, with 12 bases sitting between them. The CDR3 sequence is 15 residues long.